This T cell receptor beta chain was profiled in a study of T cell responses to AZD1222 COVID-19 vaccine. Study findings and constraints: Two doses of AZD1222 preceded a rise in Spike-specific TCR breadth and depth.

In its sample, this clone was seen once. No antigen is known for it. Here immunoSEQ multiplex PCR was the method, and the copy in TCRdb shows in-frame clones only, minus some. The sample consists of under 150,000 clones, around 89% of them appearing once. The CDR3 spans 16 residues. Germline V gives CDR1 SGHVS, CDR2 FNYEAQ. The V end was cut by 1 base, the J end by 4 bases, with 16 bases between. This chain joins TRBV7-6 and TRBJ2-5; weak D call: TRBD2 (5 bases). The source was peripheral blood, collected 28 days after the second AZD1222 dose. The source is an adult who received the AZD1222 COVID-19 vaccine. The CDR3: CASSLVLPGLGETQYF. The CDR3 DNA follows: TGTGCCAGCAGCTTAGTACTGCCGGGGTTGGGAGAGACCCAGTACTTC.